The clone carrying this T cell receptor (beta chain) was picked up a small number of times. Through a sample-barcoded 5' primer and a J-beta primer mix, a second PCR was run for 7 to 11 cycles. Each CDR3 protein gets one entry after TCRdb re-called the 5' RACE reads with MiXCR. This sample has 450,000 to 700,000 distinct CDR3 sequences, with 25% to 30% found just once. The data were obtained in a study of blood T cells in healthy people across ages. Specimen: blood. The source is a woman between 65 and 79 years old in good health.

CDR3 nucleotides: TGTGCCAGTAGCCGCCAGGGTGCTGGAAACACCATATATTTT. Protein product: CASSRQGAGNTIYF. This rearrangement joins TRBV19 to TRBJ1-3; a weak D match, TRBD1 (5 bases). The V gene lost 6 bases and the J gene lost 2 bases, with 11 bases spanning the gap. The CDR3 consists of 14 residues. The germline CDR1 and CDR2 sequences are LNHDA and SQIVND (reference sequence).